This T cell receptor (beta chain) is from a study of T cells in Graves' hyperthyroidism and ophthalmopathy. Broader study findings: Most clonotypes expanded in the thyroid (above 0.001) were also present in blood.

Template material for amplifying TCR beta CDR3 regions consisted of RNA transcripts. First-round RT-PCR of the TCR CDR3 relied on the HTBI primer set. TCRdb reprocessed the multiplex PCR reads via MiXCR and lists one record per CDR3 protein. This table holds over 650,000 distinct CDR3 sequences, about 45% found once. In its sample, this clonotype was seen many times. Its antigen is not known. The V gene's germline CDR1 is DFQATT and CDR2 SNEGSKA (reference sequence). Deletions cut 3 bases from V and 8 bases from J, with 13 bases between. This CDR3 is 12 amino acids long. This sequence originates from an adult man with Graves' disease, either hyperthyroidism or ophthalmopathy (not recorded which). The V gene is TRBV20-1, the J gene TRBJ1-2; D uncertain. Sequenced: peripheral blood or thyroid tissue (not recorded which). The CDR3 nucleotides are TGCAGTGCTAGGACGGTCGTGTACGGCTACACCTTC. Translation gives CSARTVVYGYTF.